The rows below give T cell receptor beta chains drawn from one sample of a study of cytomegalovirus exposure and HLA in healthy donors. The assay was immunoSEQ multiplex PCR, and TCRdb's table has in-frame clones only and misses some. Recorded for this sample: approximately 27,000 clones. The sequenced sample was PBMCs. These TCRs come from a man aged 25-45 years in good health and CMV-seronegative. CDR3s include the opening cysteine and the closing phenylalanine or tryptophan. D genes are given only for firm matches.

d_gene: TRBD1; v_gene: TRBV7-2; len: 18; j_gene: TRBJ1-2; CDR3aa: CASSLDFMGQGAYYGYTF; CDR3nt: TGTGCCAGCAGCTTAGATTTCATGGGGCAGGGGGCCTACTATGGCTACACCTTC
d_gene: TRBD1; v_gene: TRBV5-1; len: 15; j_gene: TRBJ1-5; CDR3aa: CASSLTGVGNQPQHF; CDR3nt: TGCGCCAGCAGCCTCACAGGGGTTGGGAATCAGCCCCAGCATTTT
d_gene: -; v_gene: TRBV28; len: 16; j_gene: TRBJ2-2; CDR3aa: CASSSVAGKNTGELFF; CDR3nt: TGTGCCAGCTCTTCGGTTGCAGGGAAGAACACCGGGGAGCTGTTTTTT
d_gene: TRBD1; v_gene: TRBV18; len: 15; j_gene: TRBJ1-2; CDR3aa: CASSPRPRDSYGYTF; CDR3nt: TGTGCCAGCTCACCTCGTCCGAGGGACAGCTATGGCTACACCTTC
d_gene: TRBD1; v_gene: TRBV7-9; len: 12; j_gene: TRBJ2-7; CDR3aa: CASSSETGDKYF; CDR3nt: TGTGCCAGCAGCTCAGAGACAGGGGATAAGTACTTC
d_gene: -; v_gene: TRBV30; len: 10; j_gene: TRBJ2-5; CDR3aa: CAWGGETQYF; CDR3nt: TGTGCCTGGGGAGGAGAGACCCAGTACTTC
d_gene: -; v_gene: TRBV28; len: 14; j_gene: TRBJ1-2; CDR3aa: CASSLRGSPYGYTF; CDR3nt: TGTGCCAGCAGTTTAAGAGGCTCCCCCTATGGCTACACCTTC
d_gene: -; v_gene: TRBV18; len: 15; j_gene: TRBJ2-5; CDR3aa: CASSPGQINQETQYF; CDR3nt: TGTGCCAGCTCACCGGGGCAGATCAACCAAGAGACCCAGTACTTC
d_gene: TRBD1; v_gene: TRBV4-1; len: 15; j_gene: TRBJ1-4; CDR3aa: CASSPGQDRFEKLFF; CDR3nt: TGCGCCAGCAGCCCCGGACAGGATCGTTTTGAAAAACTGTTTTTT
d_gene: TRBD1; v_gene: TRBV5-4; len: 14; j_gene: TRBJ2-1; CDR3aa: CASSPTGQDNEQFF; CDR3nt: TGTGCCAGCAGCCCGACAGGGCAGGACAATGAGCAGTTCTTC
d_gene: TRBD1; v_gene: TRBV29-1; len: 16; j_gene: TRBJ1-1; CDR3aa: CSVDGRGRELNTEAFF; CDR3nt: TGCAGCGTTGATGGCAGGGGGCGCGAACTGAACACTGAAGCTTTCTTT
d_gene: TRBD2; v_gene: TRBV28; len: 15; j_gene: TRBJ2-7; CDR3aa: CASRTAGGRPYEQYF; CDR3nt: TGTGCCAGTCGAACCGCCGGCGGGAGACCGTACGAGCAGTACTTC
d_gene: TRBD1; v_gene: TRBV5-1; len: 14; j_gene: TRBJ2-3; CDR3aa: CASSFDRGPDTQYF; CDR3nt: TGCGCCAGCAGCTTCGACAGGGGTCCAGATACGCAGTATTTT
d_gene: -; v_gene: TRBV7-9; len: 12; j_gene: TRBJ2-7; CDR3aa: CATQGSSYEQYF; CDR3nt: TGTGCCACCCAGGGGTCCTCCTACGAGCAGTACTTC
d_gene: -; v_gene: TRBV19; len: 14; j_gene: TRBJ1-1; CDR3aa: CASSRPSDSTEAFF; CDR3nt: TGTGCCAGTAGTCGACCGTCAGACAGCACTGAAGCTTTCTTT
d_gene: -; v_gene: TRBV29-1; len: 11; j_gene: TRBJ1-2; CDR3aa: CSVESLYGYTF; CDR3nt: TGCAGCGTTGAAAGCCTTTATGGCTACACCTTC
d_gene: -; v_gene: TRBV5-1; len: 13; j_gene: TRBJ1-1; CDR3aa: CASSLRGSTEAFF; CDR3nt: TGCGCCAGCAGCCTACGAGGGTCCACTGAAGCTTTCTTT
d_gene: -; v_gene: TRBV15; len: 15; j_gene: TRBJ1-4; CDR3aa: CATSREKQENEKLFF; CDR3nt: TGTGCCACCAGCAGAGAGAAACAGGAAAATGAAAAACTGTTTTTT